Listed below are T cell receptor beta chains from one sample, sequenced in a study of T-cell reconstitution after alpha-beta-depleted transplantation in children. TCRdb reprocessed the PCR reads with MiXCR, giving one entry per CDR3 protein. The sample contains 700,000 or so distinct CDR3 sequences, about an eighth of which appear only once. The source was PBMCs, collected before TCRalphabeta/CD19-depleted stem cell transplant. The receptors here all came from a girl aged 2-10 years with congenital amegakaryocytic thrombocytopenia, due to receive a stem cell transplant. The CDR3 runs from the conserved cysteine through the conserved F or W. The order of the fields is CDR3 protein, D gene, V gene. A D gene is named only where the DNA matches it firmly.

CDR3 protein: CATSRGGTYEQYF
D gene: .
V gene: TRBV7-9

CDR3 protein: CASSLGETTKYEQYF
D gene: .
V gene: TRBV5-1

CDR3 protein: CSAPESSGANVLTF
D gene: .
V gene: TRBV20-1

CDR3 protein: CASSLLGETGMEQFF
D gene: .
V gene: TRBV12-3/TRBV12-4

CDR3 protein: CASSEAAAGSYEQYF
D gene: .
V gene: TRBV2

CDR3 protein: CSAFLRSSYEQYF
D gene: .
V gene: TRBV20-1

CDR3 protein: CASRGTGEEAFF
D gene: TRBD1
V gene: TRBV10-2

CDR3 protein: CASSEYFPRGKETQYF
D gene: .
V gene: TRBV10-2

CDR3 protein: CASSKPRETRENTGELFF
D gene: .
V gene: TRBV11-1

CDR3 protein: CASSPEPGLAGRNEQFF
D gene: TRBD2
V gene: TRBV5-1

CDR3 protein: CASSIPGNEQYF
D gene: .
V gene: TRBV19

CDR3 protein: CASSLYGTGELFF
D gene: .
V gene: TRBV12-3/TRBV12-4

CDR3 protein: CASSSLAGLAPYEQYF
D gene: TRBD2
V gene: TRBV28

CDR3 protein: CSVDRDSTGMGTQYF
D gene: .
V gene: TRBV29-1

CDR3 protein: CASSLGAGGFRSYEQYF
D gene: .
V gene: TRBV28

CDR3 protein: CASRLAGAKNIQYF
D gene: TRBD2
V gene: TRBV5-1

CDR3 protein: CSAIREGLGNEQFF
D gene: TRBD2
V gene: TRBV20-1

CDR3 protein: CASSTAGTYEQYF
D gene: TRBD2
V gene: TRBV10-2

CDR3 protein: CSARHTGNFYEQYF
D gene: .
V gene: TRBV20-1

CDR3 protein: CASSKIRGLAGNNEQFF
D gene: TRBD2
V gene: TRBV27

CDR3 protein: CASSPPQVNTDTQYF
D gene: .
V gene: TRBV7-9

CDR3 protein: CSADPGSEQFF
D gene: .
V gene: TRBV20-1

CDR3 protein: CASSLDRRWNTEAFF
D gene: .
V gene: TRBV12-3/TRBV12-4

CDR3 protein: CCASVLDSGISYNEQFF
D gene: TRBD2
V gene: TRBV20-1

CDR3 protein: CAISDTSQGEQYF
D gene: .
V gene: TRBV10-3

CDR3 protein: CASSLINLGDSNNEQFF
D gene: .
V gene: TRBV5-1

CDR3 protein: CASSHEAGGSFEQYF
D gene: TRBD2
V gene: TRBV4-1